This T cell receptor beta chain is from a study of blood T cell repertoires in COVID-19. For the study at large: T cells, B-cell-depleted T cells, or PBMCs supplied cDNA or gDNA.

CDR3 length: 16 residues. Trimming cost V 5 bases and J 0 bases; bases outside gene matches: 4. From germline, CDR1 is LNHDA and CDR2 SQIVND (reference sequence). Sequencing used immunoSEQ multiplex PCR; TCRdb keeps in-frame clones, though not all of them. The sample consists of approximately 220,000 clones, roughly 86% of them appearing once. The study assigned cohorts using participant-reported clinical history. The clonotype comes from a woman in her twenties or thirties with acute COVID-19. Sequencing was performed on PBMCs or T cells enriched from blood (not recorded which). The chain uses TRBV19 and TRBJ2-3; TRBD2 aligns across 11 bases. This CDR3 is CASSSTSGVSTDTQYF. DNA for the CDR3: TGTGCCAGTAGTTCGACTAGCGGGGTCAGCACAGATACGCAGTATTTT.